The present TCR beta chain was sequenced within a study of response to subunit inactivated influenza vaccine. General observations from the study: There was a suggestion from the authors that each seasonal influenza vaccination recruits few new T cells.

Germline values: CDR1 SGHAT, CDR2 FQNNGV. With 2 bases clipped from V and 3 bases from J, the junction kept 4 bases outside the gene matches. The CDR3 loop spans 16 amino acids. Concerning this clonotype itself: Its specificity is unknown.

MiXCR, run by TCRdb on the RT-PCR reads, gives a single entry per CDR3 protein. The sample consists of around 760,000 distinct CDR3 sequences, around 13% of them appearing once. The sequencing here drew on PBMCs from blood, taken less than 15 days before vaccination. This sequence originates from a man between 50 and 59 years old who received an inactivated influenza vaccine. V usage is TRBV11-2 and J usage is TRBJ2-1, with 10 bases aligning to TRBD2. The CDR3 spells CASSLRLAGDYNEQFF. CDR3 sequence (DNA): TGTGCCAGCAGCTTACGGCTAGCGGGGGACTACAATGAGCAGTTCTTC.